The T cell receptor (beta chain) under discussion was sequenced for a study of PD-1 blockade in mismatch repair-deficient tumors. V was clipped by 3 bases and J by 3 bases, with 14 bases between them. This CDR3 has 15 residues. Germline CDR1 MNHNS, CDR2 SASEGT. Produced via immunoSEQ multiplex PCR; TCRdb's table is partial and in-frame only. The data contain 70,000 to 95,000 clones, approximately 81% of them singletons. The TCR-sequenced patients were a few responders to pembrolizumab. This chain joins TRBV6-1 and TRBJ1-2; possible D gene TRBD1, 5 bases. The TCR sequence derives from an adult with mismatch repair-deficient cancer. The source material was peripheral blood, sampled 44 weeks after starting pembrolizumab. CDR3 amino acids: CASSDISGGDYGYTF. For the CDR3, the DNA is TGTGCCAGCAGTGACATTTCGGGAGGGGACTATGGCTACACCTTC.